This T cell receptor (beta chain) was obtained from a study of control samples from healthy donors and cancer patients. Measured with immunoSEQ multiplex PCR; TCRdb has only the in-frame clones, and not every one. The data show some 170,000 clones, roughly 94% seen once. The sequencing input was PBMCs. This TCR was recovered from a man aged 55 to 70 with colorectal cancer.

CDR3 DNA sequence: TGTGCCAGCAGCTTAGTAGGCGGGGCTGAAGGGACTGAAGCTTTCTTT. It specifies CASSLVGGAEGTEAFF. V is TRBV7-2 and J is TRBJ1-1; D is possibly TRBD1 (5 bases). The V end was cut by 1 base, the J end by 5 bases, with 17 bases between. This CDR3 contains 16 residues. CDR1 is SGHTA and CDR2 is FQGNSA in the germline V gene.